The 16 T cell receptor beta chains reported below all come from one sample, sequenced in a study of a mutant IDH1 vaccine in newly diagnosed glioma. The time point denotes: week 47, end of study. The study gave 300 ug of mutant IDH1 20-mer peptide per vaccine dose, with topical imiquimod. Repertoires were generated with immunoSEQ multiplex PCR, while TCRdb's copy carries only in-frame clones and drops some. This table holds some 56,000 clones, 75% found once. The antigens these receptors bind are not known. The sample in question was PBMCs, obtained from a glioma patient whose treatment included an IDH1 peptide vaccine. Receptors were obtained from a man in his forties or fifties with glioma.

This clone was recorded only once. J is TRBJ1-2 and V is TRBV6-5, with TRBD1 as a possible D gene (6 bases). Trimming removed 2 bases at V and 2 bases at J, with 12 bases between. In germline, CDR1 is MNHEY, CDR2 SVGAGI. This CDR3 has 15 amino acids. The CDR3 protein is CASSYEVGGNYGYTF. CDR3 nucleotide sequence: TGTGCCAGCAGTTACGAGGTCGGGGGCAACTATGGCTACACCTTC.

The chain employs TRBV7-2 and TRBJ2-7; TRBD2 matches 9 bases. V trimming: 3 bases; J trimming: 7 bases; junction bases outside the gene matches: 7. Germline loops: CDR1 SGHTA, CDR2 FQGNSA. This CDR3 has 14 residues. CDR3 sequence (DNA): TGTGCCAGCAGCTTGGGCGGGGGGGCGCAAGAGCAGTACTTC. Amino acid sequence: CASSLGGGAQEQYF. Full variable domain (rest looked up from reference TRBV7-2 and TRBJ2-7): GAGVSQSPSNKVTEKGKDVELRCDPISGHTALYWYRQSLGQGLEFLIYFQGNSAPDKSGLPSDRFSAERTGGSVSTLTIQRTQQEDSAVYLCASSLGGGAQEQYFGPGTRLTVT.

This sequence joins TRBV6-1 and TRBJ2-7, with 9 bases lining up with TRBD1. In germline, CDR1 is MNHNS, CDR2 SASEGT. The CDR3 runs 14 residues. Trimming removed 2 bases from V and 5 bases from J; junction bases left unmatched: 4. CDR3 protein: CASSERDRAHEQYF. DNA of the CDR3: TGTGCCAGCAGTGAAAGGGACAGGGCGCACGAGCAGTACTTC.

V gene TRBV19 combines with J gene TRBJ1-3, with D unclear. Per germline, CDR1 LNHDA and CDR2 SQIVND (reference sequence). This CDR3 has 15 residues. V shed 3 bases and J shed 0 bases, with 9 bases lying between them. CDR3 sequence: CASSMVTGSGNTIYF. The CDR3 DNA is TGTGCCAGTAGTATGGTAACCGGCTCTGGAAACACCATATATTTT. Together with reference TRBV19 and TRBJ1-3, the CDR3 gives the full variable domain: DGGITQSPKYLFRKEGQNVTLSCEQNLNHDAMYWYRQDPGQGLRLIYYSQIVNDFQKGDIAEGYSVSREKKESFPLTVTSAQKNPTAFYLCASSMVTGSGNTIYFGEGSWLTVV.

The chain employs TRBV2 and TRBJ2-7; D is perhaps TRBD1 or TRBD2 (5 bases each). Germline V lookup: CDR1 SNHLY, CDR2 FYNNEI. The CDR3 consists of 16 residues. Trimming shortened V by 6 bases and J by 3 bases, and 21 bases separated the two germline ends. CDR3 in amino acids: CASSQSGTANGYEQYF. The CDR3 bases are TGTGCCAGCAGCCAATCCGGGACGGCCAACGGCTACGAGCAGTACTTC.

This sequence joins TRBV9 and TRBJ2-3; TRBD2 matches at 11 bases. Germline loops: CDR1 SGDLS, CDR2 YYNGEE. J gave up 1 base and V 2 bases, and 6 bases lay outside the gene matches. The CDR3 consists of 17 residues. The CDR3 region has the DNA TGTGCCAGCAGCGTCGGACTAGCGGGTGGGGGCACAGATACGCAGTATTTT. Its protein product is CASSVGLAGGGTDTQYF.

The CDR3: CASSQPGELFF. The CDR3 nucleotides read TGCGCCAGCAGTCAACCCGGGGAGCTGTTTTTT. The chain carries TRBV23-1 and TRBJ2-2, with no clear D. TRBV23-1 is noted as an ORF with a role that remains uncertain. This CDR3 has 11 amino acids. Trimming took off 2 bases at V and 6 bases at J, with 1 base between the two ends.

The V gene is TRBV7-9, the J gene TRBJ1-4, with a possible D match to TRBD1 (5 bases). Trimming removed 6 bases from V and 5 bases from J, with 16 bases in between. The CDR3 extends over 15 amino acids. The V gene's germline CDR1 is SEHNR and CDR2 FQNEAQ (reference sequence). DNA of the CDR3: TGTGCCAGCAGGCCAGGGCACACAGCCAATGAAAAACTGTTTTTT. Translation: CASRPGHTANEKLFF. Based on the CDR3 plus reference TRBV7-9 and TRBJ1-4, the full variable domain is DTGVSQNPRHKITKRGQNVTFRCDPISEHNRLYWYRQTLGQGPEFLTYFQNEAQLEKSRLLSDRFSAERPKGSFSTLEIQRTEQGDSAMYLCASRPGHTANEKLFFGSGTQLSVL.

The V gene is TRBV4-2, the J gene TRBJ1-5; D is perhaps TRBD1 (5 bases). Germline V gene lookup returns CDR1 LGHNA and CDR2 YNFKEQ. The CDR3 length is 18 residues. Trimming shortened V by 0 bases and J by 2 bases, and 17 bases separated the two germline ends. The CDR3 DNA follows: TGTGCCAGCAGCCAAGAGGAGGGGTGGGAAGCGGGCAATCAGCCCCAGCATTTT. As protein: CASSQEEGWEAGNQPQHF.

The genes are TRBV11-2 and TRBJ1-6; possibly TRBD1 for D (5 bases). This CDR3 has 15 residues. Looked up from germline, CDR1 is SGHAT and CDR2 is FQNNGV. Between the trimmed V and J ends, which lost 5 bases and 6 bases, there was a span of 14 bases. The CDR3 region is CASSLGQTLNSPLHF. Written as DNA, the CDR3 is TGTGCCAGCAGCCTAGGACAAACCCTTAATTCACCCCTCCACTTT.

V usage is TRBV5-1 and J usage is TRBJ1-2; D remains unclear. The CDR3 is made up of 14 amino acids. The germline CDR1 and CDR2 sequences are SGHRS and YFSETQ. The V and J ends lost 5 bases and 8 bases respectively, with 19 bases between them. CDR3: CASSPEDGYGGYTF. CDR3 in DNA: TGCGCCAGCAGTCCTGAAGACGGGTACGGAGGCTACACCTTC. The full variable domain, in which reference TRBV5-1 and TRBJ1-2 provide the parts outside the CDR3, is KAGVTQTPRYLIKTRGQQVTLSCSPISGHRSVSWYQQTPGQGLQFLFEYFSETQRNKGNFPGRFSGRQFSNSRSEMNVSTLELGDSALYLCASSPEDGYGGYTFGSGTRLTVV.

The chain links TRBV4-3 to TRBJ2-1; 7 nucleotides align to TRBD2. CDR3 length: 16 residues. Germline V gene sequence: CDR1 LGHNA, CDR2 YSLEER. Trimming cost V 1 base and J 3 bases; bases outside gene matches: 6. DNA of the CDR3: TGCGCCAGCAGCCAAGTGGCTAGCGGCTTCTACAATGAGCAGTTCTTC. Translation: CASSQVASGFYNEQFF.

The CDR3 loop is CASTQALGSLNTEAFF. The CDR3, as DNA: TGTGCCAGCACCCAGGCTCTGGGGTCTTTGAACACTGAAGCTTTCTTT. J is TRBJ1-1 and V is TRBV5-5; D call uncertain. Germline CDR1 and CDR2: SGHKS and YYEKEE (reference sequence). Trimming shortened V by 6 bases and J by 0 bases, and 18 bases separated the two germline ends. This CDR3 spans 16 amino acids.

This chain uses TRBV13 with TRBJ2-4; D gene unclear. The CDR3 covers 14 residues. V shed 5 bases and J shed 6 bases, with 14 bases lying between them. Germline CDR1 is PRHDT and CDR2 is FYEKMQ (reference sequence). CDR3 sequence reads: CASSVDSGRNIQYF. The DNA for the CDR3 is TGTGCCAGCAGCGTCGACTCCGGTCGAAACATTCAGTACTTC.

V usage is TRBV5-6 and J usage is TRBJ1-5; 7 bases are shared with TRBD1. This CDR3 is 15 amino acids long. The trim removed 2 bases at V and 1 base at J, leaving 3 bases unmatched. Per germline, CDR1 SGHDT and CDR2 YYEEEE. The chain's CDR3 is CASSLGGRSNQPQHF. The CDR3, as DNA: TGTGCCAGCAGCTTAGGGGGCCGGAGCAATCAGCCCCAGCATTTT.

The chain joins TRBV30 to TRBJ1-1; no clear D. The germline V gene has CDR1 GTSNPN and CDR2 SVGIG (reference sequence). V lost 4 bases and J 10 bases, leaving 10 bases between the germline ends. This CDR3 region has 10 residues. CDR3 region: CAWIPGGAFF. The CDR3, as DNA: TGTGCCTGGATTCCCGGAGGAGCTTTCTTT.